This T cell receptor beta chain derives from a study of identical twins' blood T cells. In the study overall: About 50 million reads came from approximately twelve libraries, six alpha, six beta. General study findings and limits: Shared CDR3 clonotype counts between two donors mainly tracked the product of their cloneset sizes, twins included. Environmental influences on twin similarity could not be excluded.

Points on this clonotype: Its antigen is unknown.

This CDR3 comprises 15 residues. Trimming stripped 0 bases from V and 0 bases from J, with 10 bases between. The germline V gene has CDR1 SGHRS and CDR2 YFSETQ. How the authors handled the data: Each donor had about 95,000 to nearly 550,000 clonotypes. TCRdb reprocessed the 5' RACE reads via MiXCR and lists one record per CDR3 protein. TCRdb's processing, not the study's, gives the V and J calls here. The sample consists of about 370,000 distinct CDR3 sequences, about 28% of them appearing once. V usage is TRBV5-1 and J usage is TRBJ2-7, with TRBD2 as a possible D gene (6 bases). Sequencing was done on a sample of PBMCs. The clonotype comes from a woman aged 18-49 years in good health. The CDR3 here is CASSLGGLNSYEQYF. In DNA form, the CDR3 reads TGCGCCAGCAGCTTGGGGGGACTGAACTCCTACGAGCAGTACTTC.